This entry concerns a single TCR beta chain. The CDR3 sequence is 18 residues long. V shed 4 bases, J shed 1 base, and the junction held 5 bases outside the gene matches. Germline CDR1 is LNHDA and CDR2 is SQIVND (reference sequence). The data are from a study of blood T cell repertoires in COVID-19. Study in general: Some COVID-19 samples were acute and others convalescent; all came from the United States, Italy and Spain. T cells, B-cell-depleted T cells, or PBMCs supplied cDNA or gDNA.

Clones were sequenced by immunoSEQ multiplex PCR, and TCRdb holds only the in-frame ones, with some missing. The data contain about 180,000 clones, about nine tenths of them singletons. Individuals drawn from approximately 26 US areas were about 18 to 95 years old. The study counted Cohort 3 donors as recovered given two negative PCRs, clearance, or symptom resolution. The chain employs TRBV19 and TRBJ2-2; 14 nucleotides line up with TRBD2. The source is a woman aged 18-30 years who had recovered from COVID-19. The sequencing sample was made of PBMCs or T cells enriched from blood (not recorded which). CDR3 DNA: TGTGCCAGTAGTACTGGACTAGCGGGAGGTCGGAACACCGGGGAGCTGTTTTTT. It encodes CASSTGLAGGRNTGELFF.